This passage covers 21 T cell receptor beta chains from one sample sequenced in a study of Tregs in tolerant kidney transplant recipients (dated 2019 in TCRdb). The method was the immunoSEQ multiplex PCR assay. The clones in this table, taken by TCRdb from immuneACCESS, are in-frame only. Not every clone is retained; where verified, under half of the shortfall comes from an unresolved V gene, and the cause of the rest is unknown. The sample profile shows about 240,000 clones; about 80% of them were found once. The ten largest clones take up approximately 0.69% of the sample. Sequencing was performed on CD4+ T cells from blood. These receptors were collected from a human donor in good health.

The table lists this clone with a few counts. The CDR3 coding sequence is TGCGCCAGCAGCCTGGGGGGGAGCGCTGAAGCTTTCTTT. Its protein is CASSLGGSAEAFF. This chain joins TRBV4-1 and TRBJ1-1; weak D call: TRBD1 (5 bases). V lost 4 bases, J lost 6 bases, and 12 bases lay in between. Germline assignment: CDR1 MGHRA and CDR2 YSYEKL. This CDR3 has 13 residues.

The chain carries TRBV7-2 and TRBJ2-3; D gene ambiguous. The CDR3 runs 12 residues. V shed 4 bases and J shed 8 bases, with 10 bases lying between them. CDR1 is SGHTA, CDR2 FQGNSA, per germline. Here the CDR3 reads CASSSRTGTQYF. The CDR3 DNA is TGTGCCAGCAGCTCAAGGACGGGTACGCAGTATTTT.

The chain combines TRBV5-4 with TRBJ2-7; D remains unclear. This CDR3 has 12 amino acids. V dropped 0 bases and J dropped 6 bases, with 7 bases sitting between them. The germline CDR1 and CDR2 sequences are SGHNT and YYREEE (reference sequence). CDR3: CASSLAGREQYF. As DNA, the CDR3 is TGTGCCAGCAGCTTGGCCGGGCGCGAGCAGTACTTC.

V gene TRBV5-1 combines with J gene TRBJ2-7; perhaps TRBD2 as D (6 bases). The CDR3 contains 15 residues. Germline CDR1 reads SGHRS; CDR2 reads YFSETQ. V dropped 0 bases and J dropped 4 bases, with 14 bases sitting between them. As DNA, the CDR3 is TGCGCCAGCAGCTTGGGTCCGGAGGGGACTTACGAGCAGTACTTC. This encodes CASSLGPEGTYEQYF.

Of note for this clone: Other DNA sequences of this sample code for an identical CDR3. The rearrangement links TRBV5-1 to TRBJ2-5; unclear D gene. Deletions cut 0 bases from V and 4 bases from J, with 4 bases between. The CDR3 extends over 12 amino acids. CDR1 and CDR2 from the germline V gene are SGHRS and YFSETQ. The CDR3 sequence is CASSLEGETQYF. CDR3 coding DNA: TGCGCCAGCAGCTTGGAAGGAGAGACCCAGTACTTC.

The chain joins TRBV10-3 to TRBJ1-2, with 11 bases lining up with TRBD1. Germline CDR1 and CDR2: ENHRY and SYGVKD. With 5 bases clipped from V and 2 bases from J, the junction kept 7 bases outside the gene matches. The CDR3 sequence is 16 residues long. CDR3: CAISKGQGDLNYGYTF. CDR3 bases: TGTGCCATCAGTAAGGGACAGGGGGATTTAAACTATGGCTACACCTTC.

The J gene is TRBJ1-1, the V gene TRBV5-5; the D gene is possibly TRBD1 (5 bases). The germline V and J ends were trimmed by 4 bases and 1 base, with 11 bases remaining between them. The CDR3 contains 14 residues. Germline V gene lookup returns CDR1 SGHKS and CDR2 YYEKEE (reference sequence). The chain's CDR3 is CASSPGGANTEAFF. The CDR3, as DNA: TGTGCCAGCAGCCCCGGCGGGGCGAACACTGAAGCTTTCTTT. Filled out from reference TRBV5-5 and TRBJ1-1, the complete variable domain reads DAGVTQSPTHLIKTRGQQVTLRCSPISGHKSVSWYQQVLGQGPQFIFQYYEKEERGRGNFPDRFSARQFPNYSSELNVNALLLGDSALYLCASSPGGANTEAFFGQGTRLTVV.

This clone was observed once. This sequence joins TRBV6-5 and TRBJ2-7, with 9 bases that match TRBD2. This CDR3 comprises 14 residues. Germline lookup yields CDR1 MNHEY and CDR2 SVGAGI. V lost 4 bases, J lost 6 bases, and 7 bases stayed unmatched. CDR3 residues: CASSSGTSSLEQYF. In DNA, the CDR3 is TGTGCCAGCAGTTCCGGGACTAGCAGCCTCGAGCAGTACTTC.

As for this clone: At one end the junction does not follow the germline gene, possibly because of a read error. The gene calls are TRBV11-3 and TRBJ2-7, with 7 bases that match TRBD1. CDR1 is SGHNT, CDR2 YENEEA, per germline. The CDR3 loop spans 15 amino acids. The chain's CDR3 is CASILRPTGTYEQYF. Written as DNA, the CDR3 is TGTGCCAGCATCTTAAGGCCGACAGGGACCTACGAGCAGTACTTC.

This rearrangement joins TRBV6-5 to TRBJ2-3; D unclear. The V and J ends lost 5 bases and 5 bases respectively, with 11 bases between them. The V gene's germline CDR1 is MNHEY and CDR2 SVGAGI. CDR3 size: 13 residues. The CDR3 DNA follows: TGTGCCAGCAGTAAGAATCGGCAAGATACGCAGTATTTT. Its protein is CASSKNRQDTQYF.

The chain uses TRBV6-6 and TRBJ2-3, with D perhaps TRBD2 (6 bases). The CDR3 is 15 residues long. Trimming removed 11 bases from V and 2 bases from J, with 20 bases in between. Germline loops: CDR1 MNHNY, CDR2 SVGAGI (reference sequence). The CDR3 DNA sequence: TGTGCCGTCGGAGAGGGGAGGACCTTCACAGATACGCAGTATTTT. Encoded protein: CAVGEGRTFTDTQYF.

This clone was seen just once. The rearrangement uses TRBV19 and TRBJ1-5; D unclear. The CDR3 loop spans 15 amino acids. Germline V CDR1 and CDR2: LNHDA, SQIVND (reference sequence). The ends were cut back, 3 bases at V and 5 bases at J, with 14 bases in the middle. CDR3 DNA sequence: TGTGCCAGTAGTATTCCGGGCCGGTGGGATCAGCCCCAGCATTTT. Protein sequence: CASSIPGRWDQPQHF.

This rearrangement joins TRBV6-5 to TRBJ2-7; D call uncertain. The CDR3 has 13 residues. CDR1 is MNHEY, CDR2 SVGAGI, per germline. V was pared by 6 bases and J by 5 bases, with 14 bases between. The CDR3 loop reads CASRSTDGHEQYF. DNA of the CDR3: TGTGCCAGCAGAAGTACCGACGGCCACGAGCAGTACTTC.

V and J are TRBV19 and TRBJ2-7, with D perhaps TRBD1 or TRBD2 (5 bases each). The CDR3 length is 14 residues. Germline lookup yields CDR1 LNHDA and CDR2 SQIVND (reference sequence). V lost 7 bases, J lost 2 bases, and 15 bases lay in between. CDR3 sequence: CASTGAPPTYEQYF. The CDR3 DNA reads TGTGCCAGTACCGGGGCCCCCCCTACCTACGAGCAGTACTTC.

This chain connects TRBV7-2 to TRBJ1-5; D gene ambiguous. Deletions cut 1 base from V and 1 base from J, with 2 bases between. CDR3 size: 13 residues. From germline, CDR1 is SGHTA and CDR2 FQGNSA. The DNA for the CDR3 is TGTGCCAGCAGCTTAGTAAGCAATCAGCCCCAGCATTTT. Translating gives CASSLVSNQPQHF.

In nucleotides, the CDR3 is TGTGCCAGCAGCTATCTAGGGGTCAATGAGCAGTTCTTC. Encoded protein: CASSYLGVNEQFF. The chain has TRBV11-3 and TRBJ2-1; a weak D match, TRBD1 (5 bases). The CDR3 contains 13 residues. The V end lost 4 bases, the J end lost 6 bases, and 10 bases lay between the germline ends. CDR1 is SGHNT and CDR2 is YENEEA in the germline V gene.

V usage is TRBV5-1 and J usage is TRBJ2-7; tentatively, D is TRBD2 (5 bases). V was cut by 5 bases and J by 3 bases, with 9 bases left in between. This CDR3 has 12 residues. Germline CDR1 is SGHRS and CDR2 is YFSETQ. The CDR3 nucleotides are TGCGCCAGCAGGAAAGAGGGCTACGAGCAGTACTTC. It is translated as CASRKEGYEQYF.

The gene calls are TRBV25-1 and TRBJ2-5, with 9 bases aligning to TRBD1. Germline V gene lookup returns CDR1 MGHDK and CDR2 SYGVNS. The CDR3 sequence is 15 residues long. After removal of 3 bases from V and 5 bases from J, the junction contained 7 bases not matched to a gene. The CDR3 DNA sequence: TGTGCCAGCAGTGATCACAGGGGGCGCGGGGAGACCCAGTACTTC. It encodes CASSDHRGRGETQYF.

The CDR3 reads CASGGSSYTF. For the CDR3, the DNA is TGTGCCAGCGGGGGCAGTAGCTACACCTTC. This rearrangement joins TRBV2 to TRBJ1-2; D possibly corresponds to TRBD1 (6 bases). Germline values: CDR1 SNHLY, CDR2 FYNNEI. Between the trimmed V and J ends, which lost 8 bases and 9 bases, there was a span of 10 bases. This CDR3 has 10 residues. Together with reference TRBV2 and TRBJ1-2, the CDR3 gives the full variable domain: EPEVTQTPSHQVTQMGQEVILRCVPISNHLYFYWYRQILGQKVEFLVSFYNNEISEKSEIFDDQFSVERPDGSNFTLKIRSTKLEDSAMYFCASGGSSYTFGSGTRLTVV.

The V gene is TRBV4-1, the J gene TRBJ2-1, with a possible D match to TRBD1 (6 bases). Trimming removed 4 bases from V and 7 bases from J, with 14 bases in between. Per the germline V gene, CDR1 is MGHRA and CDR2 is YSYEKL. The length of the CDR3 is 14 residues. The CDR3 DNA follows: TGCGCCAGCAGCCTCCCCCGCCAGGGGAATGAGCAGTTCTTC. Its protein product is CASSLPRQGNEQFF.

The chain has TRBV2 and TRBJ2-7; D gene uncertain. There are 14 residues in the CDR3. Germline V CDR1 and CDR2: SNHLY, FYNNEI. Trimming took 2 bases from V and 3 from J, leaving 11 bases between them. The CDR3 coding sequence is TGTGCCAGCAGTGAATTGGGCAGACGCTACGAGCAGTACTTC. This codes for CASSELGRRYEQYF.